This TCR beta chain was found in a study of T cell clonotyping in hematopoietic cell transplantation. The CDR3 is made up of 15 amino acids. Per germline, CDR1 SGHNT and CDR2 YYREEE (reference sequence). J was trimmed by 5 bases and V by 9 bases; bases with no gene match: 10. Repertoires were generated with immunoSEQ multiplex PCR, while TCRdb's copy carries only in-frame clones and drops some. The sample yields 10,000 or so clones, roughly nine tenths seen once. This TCR came from a human donor who either received an allogeneic hematopoietic cell transplant for a myeloid malignancy or was a related donor (not recorded which). Some clones in this sample may be carry-over from other donors' samples. This rearrangement joins TRBV5-4 to TRBJ1-6; 8 positions match TRBD1. Source material: peripheral blood mononuclear cells. The CDR3 DNA is TGTGCCACCCAGTCCCCGACAGGGGATAATTCACCCCTCCACTTT. Translated: CATQSPTGDNSPLHF. The full variable domain, with the rest looked up from reference TRBV5-4 and TRBJ1-6, is ETGVTQSPTHLIKTRGQQVTLRCSSQSGHNTVSWYQQALGQGPQFIFQYYREEENGRGNFPPRFSGLQFPNYSSELNVNALELDDSALYLCATQSPTGDNSPLHFGNGTRLTVT.